This T cell receptor beta chain was captured by sequencing in a study of metastatic and nonmetastatic thyroid tumors. Study background: Repertoire comparison spanned blood and tumor or nodule tissue of malignant and benign thyroid patients.

Among the patients, none had received any treatment before thyroid surgery. Whole-study findings and limits: Reports indicated that malignant thyroid tumors showed significantly higher TCR beta diversity than benign nodules did, in blood and tumor.

As originally analysed: Differences in CDR3 between clinicopathological groups were drawn on to build a classifier intended to discriminate distant-metastatic papillary thyroid cancer patients. With MiXCR, TCRdb called clones anew from the PCR reads. The V and J calls and clone size come from TCRdb's table, not from the authors' own analysis. The table shows around 25,000 clones, with roughly 22% occurring only once. CDR3 length: 16 residues. Per germline, CDR1 SGHTA and CDR2 FQGTGA. V lost 5 bases and J lost 5, with 21 bases in between. As concerns this clone: Its specificity is unknown.

The clonotype comes from a female donor with papillary thyroid cancer or a benign thyroid nodule (not recorded which). Some clones in this sample may be carry-over from other donors' samples. This chain connects TRBV7-3 to TRBJ1-1, with D maybe TRBD1 (6 bases). Sequencing was done on a sample of adjacent normal tissue. The CDR3 DNA reads TGTGCCAGCAGCGTCTCGGGGGGCACCCAGGGGACTGAAGCTTTCTTT. Translating gives CASSVSGGTQGTEAFF.